These T cell receptor beta chains were read from a single sample in a study of blood T cell repertoires in COVID-19. The repertoire was sequenced with immunoSEQ multiplex PCR; TCRdb's copy has only in-frame clones and lacks some. The table has under 300,000 clones, approximately 89% seen once; the top ten hold approximately 3.4%. Sequencing was carried out using PBMCs or T cells enriched from blood (not recorded which). These receptors were taken from a middle-aged woman who had been exposed to COVID-19. Each CDR3 is given with its conserved first and last residue. The D gene is left open where the match is weak. The listing skips clone size in some rows; elsewhere it reads once, few, many or a size class.

d_call: TRBD2
j_call: TRBJ2-3
clone_size: -
v_call: TRBV19
cdr3_nt: TGTGCCAACGAGAGGACTAGCGGGGGGAGAGTGAGTGATACGCAGTATTTT
cdr3_aa: CANERTSGGRVSDTQYF

d_call: -
j_call: TRBJ1-5
clone_size: -
v_call: TRBV10-3
cdr3_nt: TGTGCCATCAGTGAGTCCGGGACACGGGACAATCAGCCCCAGCATTTT
cdr3_aa: CAISESGTRDNQPQHF

d_call: TRBD1
j_call: TRBJ1-5
clone_size: -
v_call: TRBV15
cdr3_nt: TGTGCCACCAGCAGAGAAAGGACAGGGGGACAGCCCCAGCATTTT
cdr3_aa: CATSRERTGGQPQHF

d_call: TRBD1
j_call: TRBJ1-2
clone_size: few
v_call: TRBV5-6
cdr3_nt: TGTGCCAGCAGCCGCCCCCCACCGACAGGGAATAGGTATGGCTACACCTTC
cdr3_aa: CASSRPPPTGNRYGYTF

d_call: -
j_call: TRBJ1-1
clone_size: -
v_call: TRBV27
cdr3_nt: TGTGCCAGCAGTTTAAGGGCAGAGGGCACTGAAGCTTTCTTT
cdr3_aa: CASSLRAEGTEAFF

d_call: TRBD2
j_call: TRBJ2-5
clone_size: -
v_call: TRBV6-2/TRBV6-3
cdr3_nt: TGTGCCAGCACCCCCACCCTTCTAGCGGGGGGGGGCCAAAGGGCCCAGTACTTC
cdr3_aa: CASTPTLLAGGGQRAQYF

d_call: TRBD1
j_call: TRBJ2-1
clone_size: -
v_call: TRBV5-8
cdr3_nt: TGTGCCAGCAGCCCTTCCGGGACAGGGGGCTACAATGAGCAGTTCTTC
cdr3_aa: CASSPSGTGGYNEQFF

d_call: -
j_call: TRBJ2-1
clone_size: -
v_call: TRBV11-3
cdr3_nt: TGTGCCAGCAGCTTACAGGAGGGTAGGAAGCAGTTCTTC
cdr3_aa: CASSLQEGRKQFF

d_call: -
j_call: TRBJ2-5
clone_size: -
v_call: TRBV20-1
cdr3_nt: TGCAGTGCTAGTTCCATGCAAGAGACCCAGTACTTC
cdr3_aa: CSASSMQETQYF

d_call: TRBD2
j_call: TRBJ2-5
clone_size: -
v_call: TRBV5-4
cdr3_nt: TGTGCCAGCAGCTTGGATAGCGGGGCCTACCAGACCCAGTACTTC
cdr3_aa: CASSLDSGAYQTQYF

d_call: TRBD1
j_call: TRBJ2-3
clone_size: -
v_call: TRBV9
cdr3_nt: TGTGCCAGCAGCGGCAGACAGGGTGGCGATACGCAGTATTTT
cdr3_aa: CASSGRQGGDTQYF

d_call: -
j_call: TRBJ1-1
clone_size: -
v_call: TRBV7-9
cdr3_nt: TGTGCCAGCAGCTTTGCGGGGAACACTGAAGCTTTCTTT
cdr3_aa: CASSFAGNTEAFF

d_call: -
j_call: TRBJ2-7
clone_size: -
v_call: TRBV5-6
cdr3_nt: TGTGCCAGCAGCCCCCCTCGCGGGTACTCCTACGAGCAGTACTTC
cdr3_aa: CASSPPRGYSYEQYF

d_call: TRBD1
j_call: TRBJ2-2
clone_size: -
v_call: TRBV27
cdr3_nt: TGTGCCAGCGAGAGGACAGGGGGGAACACCGGGGAGCTGTTTTTT
cdr3_aa: CASERTGGNTGELFF

d_call: -
j_call: TRBJ1-5
clone_size: once
v_call: TRBV3-1/TRBV3-2
cdr3_nt: TGTGCCAGCAGCCAAGGGGGAGGTCATAGCAATCAGCCCCAGCATTTT
cdr3_aa: CASSQGGGHSNQPQHF

d_call: -
j_call: TRBJ1-1
clone_size: -
v_call: TRBV6-4
cdr3_nt: TGTGCCAGGGGGAGCACTGAAGCTTTCTTT
cdr3_aa: CARGSTEAFF

d_call: TRBD2
j_call: TRBJ2-5
clone_size: -
v_call: TRBV3-1/TRBV3-2
cdr3_nt: TGTGCCAGCAGCCAAGGGGCGGGACTAGCGGGGCAAGAGACCCAGTACTTC
cdr3_aa: CASSQGAGLAGQETQYF

d_call: -
j_call: TRBJ1-1
clone_size: -
v_call: TRBV28
cdr3_nt: TGTGCCAGCAGTTTAAGGGGCAGAGGTAACACTGAAGCTTTCTTT
cdr3_aa: CASSLRGRGNTEAFF

d_call: TRBD1
j_call: TRBJ1-6
clone_size: -
v_call: TRBV4-1
cdr3_nt: TGCGCCAGCAGCCAGAGGGCACCCCAGGGGGACCCCCTCCACTTT
cdr3_aa: CASSQRAPQGDPLHF

d_call: TRBD1
j_call: TRBJ1-2
clone_size: -
v_call: TRBV7-2
cdr3_nt: TGTGCCAGCAGTTTTCCAGGGGGATTGGACTATGGCTACACCTTC
cdr3_aa: CASSFPGGLDYGYTF

d_call: -
j_call: TRBJ1-6
clone_size: -
v_call: TRBV25-1
cdr3_nt: TGTGCCAGCAGTGACCCAGGGGATTCACCCCTCCACTTT
cdr3_aa: CASSDPGDSPLHF

d_call: -
j_call: TRBJ1-4
clone_size: -
v_call: TRBV6-4
cdr3_nt: TGTGCCAGCAGTGTCACCGGGTCTTATAATGAAAAACTGTTTTTT
cdr3_aa: CASSVTGSYNEKLFF

d_call: -
j_call: TRBJ1-1
clone_size: -
v_call: TRBV28
cdr3_nt: TGTGCCAGCAGCCTCCGTCGACTCATGAACACTGAAGCTTTCTTT
cdr3_aa: CASSLRRLMNTEAFF

d_call: TRBD2
j_call: TRBJ2-3
clone_size: -
v_call: TRBV7-2
cdr3_nt: TGTGCCAGCAGCATACGACCTCGGACTAGCGGGAGGGCCTCAGATACGCAGTATTTT
cdr3_aa: CASSIRPRTSGRASDTQYF

d_call: -
j_call: TRBJ1-1
clone_size: many
v_call: TRBV7-3
cdr3_nt: TGTGCCAGCAGCCTACAGAAGAACACTGAAGCTTTCTTT
cdr3_aa: CASSLQKNTEAFF

d_call: -
j_call: TRBJ2-1
clone_size: -
v_call: TRBV7-9
cdr3_nt: TGTGCCAGCAGCTTAACAGAGAATGAGCAGTTCTTC
cdr3_aa: CASSLTENEQFF

d_call: -
j_call: TRBJ2-3
clone_size: -
v_call: TRBV7-8
cdr3_nt: TGTGCCAGCAGCTTAGGGGTGGAGACTAGCACAGATACGCAGTATTTT
cdr3_aa: CASSLGVETSTDTQYF

d_call: TRBD1
j_call: TRBJ1-1
clone_size: -
v_call: TRBV5-8
cdr3_nt: TGTGCCAGCAGACCGGGACAGGGTATAACTTTCTTT
cdr3_aa: CASRPGQGITFF

d_call: TRBD1
j_call: TRBJ2-2
clone_size: -
v_call: TRBV24-1
cdr3_nt: TGTGCCACCAGTGGACAGGGTACCGGGGAGCTGTTTTTT
cdr3_aa: CATSGQGTGELFF

d_call: TRBD2
j_call: TRBJ2-5
clone_size: -
v_call: TRBV30
cdr3_nt: TGTGCCTGGACGGCGGGGGTAGAGACCCAGTACTTC
cdr3_aa: CAWTAGVETQYF

d_call: TRBD2
j_call: TRBJ2-2
clone_size: few
v_call: TRBV7-2
cdr3_nt: TGTGCCAGCAGTGGTAGCGGGAGTCCCACCGGGGAGCTGTTTTTT
cdr3_aa: CASSGSGSPTGELFF

d_call: -
j_call: TRBJ2-5
clone_size: -
v_call: TRBV5-1
cdr3_nt: TGTGCCAGCAGCTTTTATCCAGGGCAAGAGACCCAGTACTTC
cdr3_aa: CASSFYPGQETQYF

d_call: -
j_call: TRBJ1-2
clone_size: -
v_call: TRBV7-2
cdr3_nt: TGTGCCAGCAGCTCCTATCCTGACTATGGCTACACCTTC
cdr3_aa: CASSSYPDYGYTF

d_call: TRBD1
j_call: TRBJ2-4
clone_size: -
v_call: TRBV7-2
cdr3_nt: TGTGCCAGCAGCTTAGGTGGGGGACAGGAAAACATTCAGTACTTC
cdr3_aa: CASSLGGGQENIQYF

d_call: -
j_call: TRBJ1-6
clone_size: -
v_call: TRBV19
cdr3_nt: TGTGCCAGTAGGTACAGCTACGGGGGATCACCCCTCCACTTT
cdr3_aa: CASRYSYGGSPLHF

d_call: TRBD1
j_call: TRBJ2-3
clone_size: -
v_call: TRBV6-5
cdr3_nt: TGTGCCAGCAGTTGGGTATGGGGACAGGGCACAGATACGCAGTATTTT
cdr3_aa: CASSWVWGQGTDTQYF

d_call: -
j_call: TRBJ1-2
clone_size: -
v_call: TRBV4-1
cdr3_nt: TGCGCCAGCAGCCGACAGGACATAGATGCCTATGGCTACACCTTC
cdr3_aa: CASSRQDIDAYGYTF

d_call: -
j_call: TRBJ1-1
clone_size: -
v_call: TRBV5-1
cdr3_nt: TGTGCCAGCAGCTCGGATCGGTTCGGGGGTAACACTGAAGCTTTCTTT
cdr3_aa: CASSSDRFGGNTEAFF

d_call: TRBD2
j_call: TRBJ2-7
clone_size: once
v_call: TRBV25-1
cdr3_nt: TGTGCCAGCAGTTCCCTCACGGGGGGGCGCGGCGAGCAGTACTTC
cdr3_aa: CASSSLTGGRGEQYF

d_call: TRBD1
j_call: TRBJ1-5
clone_size: -
v_call: TRBV24-1
cdr3_nt: TGTGCCACCAGTGAGACCAGGGGGCAGCCCCAGCATTTT
cdr3_aa: CATSETRGQPQHF

d_call: TRBD1
j_call: TRBJ2-1
clone_size: -
v_call: TRBV7-9
cdr3_nt: TGTGCCAGCAGCTTAAAACAGGGGGTGTACAATGAGCAGTTCTTC
cdr3_aa: CASSLKQGVYNEQFF

d_call: TRBD1
j_call: TRBJ1-1
clone_size: -
v_call: TRBV13
cdr3_nt: TGTGCCAGCAGCTTAGAATCCAACAGGGGGCTAGGGGACACTGAAGCTTTCTTT
cdr3_aa: CASSLESNRGLGDTEAFF

d_call: -
j_call: TRBJ2-1
clone_size: -
v_call: TRBV6-2/TRBV6-3
cdr3_nt: TGTGCCAGCAGTCCCGCTGGGACTGTTGGGGGGAATGAGCAGTTCTTC
cdr3_aa: CASSPAGTVGGNEQFF

d_call: TRBD1
j_call: TRBJ2-5
clone_size: -
v_call: TRBV28
cdr3_nt: TGTGCCAGCAGTTCTGACAGGGTAGGAGAGACCCAGTACTTC
cdr3_aa: CASSSDRVGETQYF

d_call: -
j_call: TRBJ1-1
clone_size: -
v_call: TRBV4-3
cdr3_nt: TGCGCCAGCAGCCAAGATCTGACAGGTCAGACTTCGAACACTGAAGCTTTCTTT
cdr3_aa: CASSQDLTGQTSNTEAFF

d_call: -
j_call: TRBJ1-1
clone_size: few
v_call: TRBV7-9
cdr3_nt: TGTGCCAGCAGCTTAGGGAGTAGCACTGAAGCTTTCTTT
cdr3_aa: CASSLGSSTEAFF

d_call: -
j_call: TRBJ2-2
clone_size: -
v_call: TRBV24-1
cdr3_nt: TGTGCCACCAGTGACTTAGAGGGGGCCGGGGAGCTGTTTTTT
cdr3_aa: CATSDLEGAGELFF

d_call: TRBD1
j_call: TRBJ2-1
clone_size: -
v_call: TRBV5-4
cdr3_nt: TGTGCCAGCAGCCTAATGGGACAGCCCTACAATGAGCAGTTCTTC
cdr3_aa: CASSLMGQPYNEQFF

d_call: -
j_call: TRBJ2-2
clone_size: -
v_call: TRBV14
cdr3_nt: TGTGCCAGCAGCCAAGCCATCACCGGGGAGCTGTTTTTT
cdr3_aa: CASSQAITGELFF

d_call: -
j_call: TRBJ2-5
clone_size: -
v_call: TRBV5-1
cdr3_nt: TGCGCCAGCAGCTTAGGGGTGGATCAAGAGACCCAGTACTTC
cdr3_aa: CASSLGVDQETQYF

d_call: -
j_call: TRBJ1-5
clone_size: -
v_call: TRBV19
cdr3_nt: TGTGCCAGTTACAAACAGGGACGACCCCAGCATTTT
cdr3_aa: CASYKQGRPQHF

d_call: -
j_call: TRBJ2-5
clone_size: -
v_call: TRBV16
cdr3_nt: TGTGCCAGCAGCCGTGGACAGCAAGAGACCCAGTACTTC
cdr3_aa: CASSRGQQETQYF

d_call: -
j_call: TRBJ2-2
clone_size: -
v_call: TRBV27
cdr3_nt: TGTGCCAGCAGTTTGGGCCAGATGAACACCGGGGAGCTGTTTTTT
cdr3_aa: CASSLGQMNTGELFF

d_call: TRBD1
j_call: TRBJ1-2
clone_size: -
v_call: TRBV9
cdr3_nt: TGTGCCAGCAGCACCCATAAAGAAACAGGGGAGTATGGCTACACCTTC
cdr3_aa: CASSTHKETGEYGYTF